This TCR beta chain was captured in a study of T cell clonotyping in hematopoietic cell transplantation. Only in-frame clones appear in the TCRdb table, and some are missing; sequencing was by immunoSEQ multiplex PCR. The data show about 5,700 clones, 90% seen once. Study results and caveats: Pathologically expanded recipient clonotypes increased progressively from day 30 to day 180 as diversity fell.

The V gene lost 2 bases and the J gene lost 5 bases, with 16 bases spanning the gap. The CDR3 loop spans 14 amino acids. Germline V gene lookup returns CDR1 GTSNPN and CDR2 SVGIG (reference sequence). Regarding this clone: The antigen remains undetermined.

This chain uses TRBV30 with TRBJ2-7; D may be TRBD2 (7 bases). The specimen comprised peripheral blood mononuclear cells, sampled 100 days after allogeneic stem cell transplant. The source is a female patient aged 50-59 years who had an allogeneic stem cell transplant from an unrelated donor, so T cells may come from the graft donor. Some clones in this sample may be carry-over from other donors' samples. The CDR3 DNA follows: TGTGCCTGGAGTCCCCTAGGGGGGGTACACGAGCAGTACTTC. Its protein product is CAWSPLGGVHEQYF. The full variable domain, completed using reference TRBV30 and TRBJ2-7, is SQTIHQWPATLVQPVGSPLSLECTVEGTSNPNLYWYRQAAGRGLQLLFYSVGIGQISSEVPQNLSASRPQDRQFILSSKKLLLSDSGFYLCAWSPLGGVHEQYFGPGTRLTVT.